The rows below give T cell receptor beta chains drawn from one sample of a study of T cells in Graves' hyperthyroidism and ophthalmopathy. In TCRdb, the multiplex PCR reads were re-called with MiXCR into one record per CDR3 protein. In the table there are roughly 750,000 distinct CDR3 sequences, around 15% of which are singletons. Sequencing used blood. These receptors came from a man aged 18 to 35 with Graves' hyperthyroidism. Each CDR3 is given with its conserved first and last residue. D genes are given only for firm matches. Some rows mark clone size as missing; the rest say once, few, many or name a class of expanded clone.

abundance,v_gene,d_gene,j_gene,CDR3nt,CDR3aa
many,TRBV27,-,TRBJ1-2,TGTGCCAGCAGTTTATCGACAGGCAACTATGGCTACACCTTC,CASSLSTGNYGYTF
few,TRBV6-1,-,TRBJ2-3,TGTGCCAGCAGCAACGTCAGGGCTAGGGCAGATACGCAGTATTTT,CASSNVRARADTQYF
few,TRBV15,-,TRBJ2-1,TGTGCCACCAGCAGACCTGACTACCTCTCCTACAATGAGCAGTTCTTC,CATSRPDYLSYNEQFF
many,TRBV3-1,-,TRBJ2-7,TGTGCCAGCAGCCAACTGGACAAAACCTACGAGCAGTACTTC,CASSQLDKTYEQYF
many,TRBV2,-,TRBJ1-1,TGTGCCAGCAATGCCCTATACCTGGGCACTGAAGCTTTCTTT,CASNALYLGTEAFF
few,TRBV7-3,-,TRBJ2-6,TGTGCCAGCAGTCCGATCGCGACCTCTGGGGCCAACGTCCTGACTTTC,CASSPIATSGANVLTF
few,TRBV15,-,TRBJ1-5,TGTGCCACCAGCCCACGTTACTCCGGGCTAACGGGAAGCAATCAGCCCCAGCATTTT,CATSPRYSGLTGSNQPQHF
many,TRBV28,TRBD1,TRBJ2-7,TGTGCCAGCAGTCCCGACAGGGGGCTCAACGAGCAGTACTTC,CASSPDRGLNEQYF
many,TRBV9,TRBD2,TRBJ2-7,TGTGCCAGCAGCCCCACTACGGGGAGGGACGAGCAGTACTTC,CASSPTTGRDEQYF
many,TRBV5-6,-,TRBJ1-1,TGTGCCAGCAGCCTCAATCGCGCTGAAGCTTTCTTT,CASSLNRAEAFF
many,TRBV28,-,TRBJ2-7,TGTGCCAGCAGTGTAACAGGGGTGCGGGGTGAGCAGTACTTC,CASSVTGVRGEQYF
-,TRBV11-3,TRBD2,TRBJ2-1,TGTGCCAGCAGCATGGGACTAGCGGGAGTTAGTATTAATGAGCAGTTCTTC,CASSMGLAGVSINEQFF
-,TRBV29-1,-,TRBJ2-1,TGCAGCGTTGTAACGGGGTTCGACAATGAGCAGTTCTTC,CSVVTGFDNEQFF
-,TRBV9,TRBD2,TRBJ2-7,TGTGCCAGCAGCCCTGGACTAGAGGGCTACGAGCAGTACTTC,CASSPGLEGYEQYF
few,TRBV3-1,TRBD2,TRBJ2-7,TGTGCCAGCAGCCAAGTCGATGCTAGCGGCCTCCCCTACGAGCAGTACTTC,CASSQVDASGLPYEQYF
few,TRBV7-2,TRBD1,TRBJ1-1,TGTGCCAGCAGTCCAATTCAGCAGGGGGTTACTGAAGCTTTCTTT,CASSPIQQGVTEAFF
-,TRBV19,TRBD1,TRBJ2-1,TGTGCCAGTAGTCTCGACAGGGTTGTGGTCAATGAGCAGTTCTTC,CASSLDRVVVNEQFF
many,TRBV6-1,-,TRBJ2-3,TGTGCCAGCAGTCGGACCCGGGGAGGAGATACGCAGTATTTT,CASSRTRGGDTQYF
few,TRBV5-1,-,TRBJ2-1,TGCGCCAGCAGCTTGGTAGCGAACGATTACAATGAGCAGTTCTTC,CASSLVANDYNEQFF
-,TRBV5-4,-,TRBJ1-1,TGTGCCAGCAGCTCAGCAAGGGGTTATCGCACTGAAGCTTTCTTT,CASSSARGYRTEAFF
many,TRBV2,-,TRBJ1-4,TGTGCCAGCAGTGAAGGGCGTCTTAATGAAAAACTGTTTTTT,CASSEGRLNEKLFF
many,TRBV3-1,TRBD1,TRBJ1-2,TGTGCCAGCAGCCCCGTTCGACAGGGTTATGGCTACACCTTC,CASSPVRQGYGYTF
many,TRBV5-1,-,TRBJ2-7,TGCGCCAGCAGCCTCCAAGAGGACCGACCGACCTACGAGCAGTACTTC,CASSLQEDRPTYEQYF
-,TRBV9,-,TRBJ2-3,TGTGCCAGCAGCCCTAGTGGGTTGAATACGCAGTATTTT,CASSPSGLNTQYF
many,TRBV7-2,-,TRBJ1-1,TGTGCCAGCAGCCACGACAGATACAACACTGAAGCTTTCTTT,CASSHDRYNTEAFF
-,TRBV27,-,TRBJ2-3,TGTGCCAGCAGTCTAGGGGTCCACACAGATACGCAGTATTTT,CASSLGVHTDTQYF
few,TRBV19,-,TRBJ1-5,TGTGCCTCGAACAGGGCTGGCGATAGCAATCAGCCCCAGCATTTT,CASNRAGDSNQPQHF
-,TRBV20-1,-,TRBJ1-3,TGCAGTGCTAGAGTCATCCCAGATTGGAAGGCCTCTGGAAACACCATATATTTT,CSARVIPDWKASGNTIYF
few,TRBV5-6,-,TRBJ1-2,TGTGCCAGCAGCTTGGCCGGACGGTTCTATGGCTACACCTTC,CASSLAGRFYGYTF
few,TRBV27,-,TRBJ2-1,TGTGCCAGCAGTTTATCTTTTCAGATATACAATGAGCAGTTCTTC,CASSLSFQIYNEQFF
many,TRBV24-1,-,TRBJ1-2,TGTGCCACCAGTAATGGCTACACCTTC,CATSNGYTF